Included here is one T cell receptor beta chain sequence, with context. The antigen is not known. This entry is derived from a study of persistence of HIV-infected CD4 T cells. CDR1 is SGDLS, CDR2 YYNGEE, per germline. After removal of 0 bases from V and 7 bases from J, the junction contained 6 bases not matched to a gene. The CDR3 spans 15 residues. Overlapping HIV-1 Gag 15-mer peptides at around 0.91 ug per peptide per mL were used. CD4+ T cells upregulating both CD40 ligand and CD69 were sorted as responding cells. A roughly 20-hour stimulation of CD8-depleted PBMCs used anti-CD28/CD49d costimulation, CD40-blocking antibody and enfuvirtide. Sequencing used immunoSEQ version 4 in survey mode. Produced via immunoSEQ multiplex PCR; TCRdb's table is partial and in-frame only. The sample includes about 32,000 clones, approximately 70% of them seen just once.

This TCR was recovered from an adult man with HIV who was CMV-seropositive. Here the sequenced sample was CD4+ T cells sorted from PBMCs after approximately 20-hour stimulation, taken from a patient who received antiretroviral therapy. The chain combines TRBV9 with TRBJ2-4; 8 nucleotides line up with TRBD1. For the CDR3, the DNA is TGTGCCAGCAGCGTAGGGACAGGGCTACGGAACATTCAGTACTTC. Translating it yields CASSVGTGLRNIQYF. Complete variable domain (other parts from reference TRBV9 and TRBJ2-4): DSGVTQTPKHLITATGQRVTLRCSPRSGDLSVYWYQQSLDQGLQFLIQYYNGEERAKGNILERFSAQQFPDLHSELNLSSLELGDSALYFCASSVGTGLRNIQYFGAGTRLSVL.